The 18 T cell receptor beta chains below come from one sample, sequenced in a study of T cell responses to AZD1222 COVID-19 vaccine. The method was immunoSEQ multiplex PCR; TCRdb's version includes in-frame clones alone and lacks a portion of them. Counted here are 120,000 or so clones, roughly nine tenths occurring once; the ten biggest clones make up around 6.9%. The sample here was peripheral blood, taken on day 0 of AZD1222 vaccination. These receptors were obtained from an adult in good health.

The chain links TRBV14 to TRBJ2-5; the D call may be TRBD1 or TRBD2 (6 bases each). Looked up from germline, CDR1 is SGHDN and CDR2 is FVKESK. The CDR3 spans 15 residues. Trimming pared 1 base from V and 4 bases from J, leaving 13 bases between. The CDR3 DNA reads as TGTGCCAGCAGCCAAGGAACGAGGGGGGCAGAGACCCAGTACTTC. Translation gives CASSQGTRGAETQYF.

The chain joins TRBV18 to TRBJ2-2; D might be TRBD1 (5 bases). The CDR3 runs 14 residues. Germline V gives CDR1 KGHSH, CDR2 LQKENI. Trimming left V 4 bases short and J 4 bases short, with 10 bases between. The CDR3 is CASSQDTTTGELFF. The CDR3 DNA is TGTGCCAGCTCACAGGACACGACCACCGGGGAGCTGTTTTTT.

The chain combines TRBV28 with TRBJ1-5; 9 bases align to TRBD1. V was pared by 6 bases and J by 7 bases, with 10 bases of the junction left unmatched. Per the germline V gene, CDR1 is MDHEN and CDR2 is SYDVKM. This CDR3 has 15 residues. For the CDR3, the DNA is TGTGCCAGCAGCCTCCGGGGACAGGGAATACAGCCCCAGCATTTT. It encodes CASSLRGQGIQPQHF.

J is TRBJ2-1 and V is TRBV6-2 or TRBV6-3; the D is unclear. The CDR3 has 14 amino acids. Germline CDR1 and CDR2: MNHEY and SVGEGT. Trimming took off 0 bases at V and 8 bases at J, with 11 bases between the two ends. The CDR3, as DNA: TGTGCCAGCAGTTACTCGATGGCAAACCATGAGCAGTTCTTC. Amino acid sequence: CASSYSMANHEQFF.

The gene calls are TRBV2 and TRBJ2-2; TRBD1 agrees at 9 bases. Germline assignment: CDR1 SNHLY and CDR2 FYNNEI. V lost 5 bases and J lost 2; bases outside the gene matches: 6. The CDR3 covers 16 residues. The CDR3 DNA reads TGTGCCAGCAGTTGGGACAGGGCCATAAACACCGGGGAGCTGTTTTTT. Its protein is CASSWDRAINTGELFF.

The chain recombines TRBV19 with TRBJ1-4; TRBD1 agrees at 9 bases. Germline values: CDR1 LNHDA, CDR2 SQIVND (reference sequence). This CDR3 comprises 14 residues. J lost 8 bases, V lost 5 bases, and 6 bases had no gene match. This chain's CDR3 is CASSATGGVEKLFF. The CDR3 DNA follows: TGTGCCAGTAGTGCAACAGGGGGCGTCGAAAAACTGTTTTTT.

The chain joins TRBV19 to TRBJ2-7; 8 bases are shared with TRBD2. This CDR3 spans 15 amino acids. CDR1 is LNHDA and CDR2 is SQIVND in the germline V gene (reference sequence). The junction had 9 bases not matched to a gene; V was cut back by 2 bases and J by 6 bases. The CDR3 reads CASSISGTRAIEQYF. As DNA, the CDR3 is TGTGCCAGTAGTATAAGTGGGACTAGGGCCATCGAGCAGTACTTC.

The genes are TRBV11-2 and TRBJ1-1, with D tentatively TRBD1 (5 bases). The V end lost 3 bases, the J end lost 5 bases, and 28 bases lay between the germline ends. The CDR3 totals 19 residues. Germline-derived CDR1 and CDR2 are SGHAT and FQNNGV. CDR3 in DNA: TGTGCCAGCAGCTTGGGGGGGGGAGGCGGCCAACCTCGAAGAACTGAAGCTTTCTTT. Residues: CASSLGGGGGQPRRTEAFF.

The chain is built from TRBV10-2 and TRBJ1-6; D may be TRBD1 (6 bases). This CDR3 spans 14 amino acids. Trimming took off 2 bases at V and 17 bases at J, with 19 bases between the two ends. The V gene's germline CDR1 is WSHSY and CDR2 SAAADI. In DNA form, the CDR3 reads TGCGCCAGCAGTGAGAGTAGATCGACAGGTCGTTTCCACTTT. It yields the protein CASSESRSTGRFHF.

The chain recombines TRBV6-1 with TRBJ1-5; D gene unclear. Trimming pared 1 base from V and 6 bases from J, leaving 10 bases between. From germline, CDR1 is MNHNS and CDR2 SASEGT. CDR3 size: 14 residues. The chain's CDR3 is CASSEVVRGQPQHF. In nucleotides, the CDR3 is TGTGCCAGCAGTGAAGTGGTTAGAGGTCAGCCCCAGCATTTT.

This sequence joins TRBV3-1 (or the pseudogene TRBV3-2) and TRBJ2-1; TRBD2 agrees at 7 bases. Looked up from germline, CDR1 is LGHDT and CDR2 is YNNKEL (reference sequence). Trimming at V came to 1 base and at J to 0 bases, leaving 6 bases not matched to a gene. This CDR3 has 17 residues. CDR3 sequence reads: CASSQVRLADSYNEQFF. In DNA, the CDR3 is TGTGCCAGCAGCCAAGTCCGACTAGCCGACTCCTACAATGAGCAGTTCTTC.

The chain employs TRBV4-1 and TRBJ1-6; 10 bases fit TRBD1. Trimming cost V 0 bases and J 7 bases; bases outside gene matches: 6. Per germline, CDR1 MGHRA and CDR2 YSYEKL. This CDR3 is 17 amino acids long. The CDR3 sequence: CASSQEGTGARNSPLHF. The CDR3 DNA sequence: TGCGCCAGCAGCCAAGAGGGGACAGGGGCGCGCAATTCACCCCTCCACTTT.

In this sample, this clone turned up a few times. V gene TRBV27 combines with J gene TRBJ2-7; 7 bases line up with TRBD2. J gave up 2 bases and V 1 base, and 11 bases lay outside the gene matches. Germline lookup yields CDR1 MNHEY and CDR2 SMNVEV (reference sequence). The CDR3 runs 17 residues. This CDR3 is CASSLFGGGSFPYEQYF. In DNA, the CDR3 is TGTGCCAGCAGTTTATTTGGGGGGGGTTCCTTCCCCTACGAGCAGTACTTC.

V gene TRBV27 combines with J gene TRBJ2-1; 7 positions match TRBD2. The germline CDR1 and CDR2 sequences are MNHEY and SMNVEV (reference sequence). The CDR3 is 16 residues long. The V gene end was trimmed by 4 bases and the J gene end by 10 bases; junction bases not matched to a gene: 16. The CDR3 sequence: CASSSLSGSRGVEQFF. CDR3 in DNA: TGTGCCAGCAGTTCGCTTAGCGGGTCTAGGGGTGTGGAGCAGTTCTTC.

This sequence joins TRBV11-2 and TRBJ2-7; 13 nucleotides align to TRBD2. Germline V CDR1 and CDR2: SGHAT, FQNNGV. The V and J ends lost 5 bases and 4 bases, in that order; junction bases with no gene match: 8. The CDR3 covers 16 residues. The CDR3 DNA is TGTGCCAGCAGCCTCGGGGGACTAGCGGGGAAATACGAGCAGTACTTC. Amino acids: CASSLGGLAGKYEQYF.

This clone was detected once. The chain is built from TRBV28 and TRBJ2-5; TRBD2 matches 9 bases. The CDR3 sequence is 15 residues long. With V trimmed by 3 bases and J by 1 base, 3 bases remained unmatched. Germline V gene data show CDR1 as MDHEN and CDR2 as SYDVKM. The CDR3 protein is CASSLSSGVQETQYF. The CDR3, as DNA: TGTGCCAGCAGTTTGTCTAGCGGGGTCCAAGAGACCCAGTACTTC. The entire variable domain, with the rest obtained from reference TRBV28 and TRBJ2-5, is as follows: DVKVTQSSRYLVKRTGEKVFLECVQDMDHENMFWYRQDPGLGLRLIYFSYDVKMKEKGDIPEGYSVSREKKERFSLILESASTNQTSMYLCASSLSSGVQETQYFGPGTRLLVL.

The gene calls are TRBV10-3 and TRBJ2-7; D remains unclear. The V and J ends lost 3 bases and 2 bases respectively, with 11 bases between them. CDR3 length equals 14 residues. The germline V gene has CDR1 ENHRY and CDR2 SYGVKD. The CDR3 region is CAISEANNPYEQYF. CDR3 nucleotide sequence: TGTGCCATCAGTGAAGCGAACAACCCCTACGAGCAGTACTTC.

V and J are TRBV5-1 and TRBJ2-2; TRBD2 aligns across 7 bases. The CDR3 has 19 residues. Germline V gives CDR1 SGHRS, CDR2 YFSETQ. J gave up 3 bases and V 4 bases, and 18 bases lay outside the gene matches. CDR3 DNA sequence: TGCGCCAGCAGCCCCTCCCCCCGGTCTAGCGGAGCTGACACCGGGGAGCTGTTTTTT. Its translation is CASSPSPRSSGADTGELFF.